These 29 T cell receptor beta chains were sequenced from one sample in a study of response to subunit inactivated influenza vaccine listed by TCRdb under 2018. Explained via the paper, the time point label denotes: more than 35 days after influenza vaccine administration. The method was RT-PCR. These reads were obtained on an Illumina HiSeq 2500. TCRdb cleaned the public reads at Q25 with fastp, built clones with MiXCR and kept in-frame beta chains. When rows share a CDR3 protein, they turn into one entry using the most common DNA and genes. This sample comprises a few hundred thousand distinct CDR3 sequences, roughly 9.7% of them detected only once. The ten most abundant clones make up about 12% of the sample. Source: PBMCs from blood, taken more than 35 days after vaccination. Source of these receptors: a man in his fifties who received an inactivated influenza vaccine. Donor details come from another sample of the same person, matched by shared clones.

The genes are TRBV5-5 and TRBJ2-7, with 7 positions matching TRBD1. The CDR3 sequence is 13 residues long. Germline assignment: CDR1 SGHKS and CDR2 YYEKEE (reference sequence). V shed 1 base, J shed 3 bases, and the junction held 1 base outside the gene matches. The CDR3 DNA reads TGTGCCAGCAGCTTGAGGACAGGCTACGAGCAGTACTTC. It codes for CASSLRTGYEQYF. The variable domain in full, with the rest retrieved from reference TRBV5-5 and TRBJ2-7, is DAGVTQSPTHLIKTRGQQVTLRCSPISGHKSVSWYQQVLGQGPQFIFQYYEKEERGRGNFPDRFSARQFPNYSSELNVNALLLGDSALYLCASSLRTGYEQYFGPGTRLTVT.

This chain connects TRBV6-5 to TRBJ1-6; weak D call: TRBD1 (5 bases). The length of the CDR3 is 15 residues. V lost 0 bases, J lost 5 bases, and 8 bases lay in between. Germline V lookup: CDR1 MNHEY, CDR2 SVGAGI. The CDR3: CASSYSRGNNSPLHF. As DNA, the CDR3 is TGTGCCAGCAGTTACTCGAGGGGAAATAATTCACCCCTCCACTTT.

The chain carries TRBV29-1 and TRBJ2-3, with D perhaps TRBD1 or TRBD2 (6 bases each). Per the germline V gene, CDR1 is SQVTM and CDR2 is ANQGSEA. Trimming pared 4 bases from V and 0 bases from J, leaving 11 bases between. The CDR3 is 14 residues long. In DNA form, the CDR3 reads TGCAGCGTTGTGGGGGGCTCTAGCACAGATACGCAGTATTTT. Its protein product is CSVVGGSSTDTQYF.

V and J are TRBV6-5 and TRBJ1-2; D unclear. The CDR3 length is 16 residues. Trimming took off 2 bases at V and 0 bases at J, with 13 bases between the two ends. Germline V gene data show CDR1 as MNHEY and CDR2 as SVGAGI. In DNA form, the CDR3 reads TGTGCCAGCAGTTACGGAGCGAGGCGACCTAACTATGGCTACACCTTC. It translates to CASSYGARRPNYGYTF.

This clonotype showed up just a few times. The V call is TRBV20-1, the J call TRBJ1-5; TRBD1 matches at 7 bases. V was pared by 1 base and J by 3 bases, with 9 bases of the junction left unmatched. Germline lookup yields CDR1 DFQATT and CDR2 SNEGSKA (reference sequence). The CDR3 covers 16 residues. DNA for the CDR3: TGCAGTGCTAGAGGAGAGGTAGGGGGCCCCAATCAGCCCCAGCATTTT. This sequence encodes CSARGEVGGPNQPQHF.

This clonotype has at least ten counts. V and J are TRBV7-2 and TRBJ2-5; D ambiguous. Germline CDR1 SGHTA, CDR2 FQGNSA. The ends were cut back, 1 base at V and 1 base at J, with 16 bases in the middle. This CDR3 spans 17 amino acids. The CDR3, as DNA: TGTGCCAGCAGCTTAGTCGGAACCGGTTTCTCCCAAGAGACCCAGTACTTC. Its protein is CASSLVGTGFSQETQYF.

The chain carries TRBV20-1 and TRBJ2-7; tentative D call: TRBD1 (6 bases). CDR3 length: 11 residues. Trimming stripped 6 bases from V and 6 bases from J, with 12 bases between. The germline CDR1 and CDR2 sequences are DFQATT and SNEGSKA (reference sequence). Here the CDR3 reads CSAETGSEQYF. The CDR3 bases are TGCAGTGCAGAAACAGGGAGCGAGCAGTACTTC.

This chain connects TRBV12-3 or TRBV12-4 to TRBJ2-1, with a tentative D call TRBD1 (5 bases). CDR3 length: 12 amino acids. The germline V and J ends were trimmed by 5 bases and 5 bases, with 7 bases remaining between them. The CDR3, as DNA: TGTGCCAGCAGTAAACAGGACAATGAGCAGTTCTTC. It is translated as CASSKQDNEQFF.

In the case of this clonotype: A much larger clone differs from this one at a single base, so this may be a read error. The V gene is TRBV20-1, the J gene TRBJ2-3; D possibly corresponds to TRBD2 (5 bases). Trimming took 5 bases from V and 4 from J, leaving 10 bases between them. From germline, CDR1 is DFQATT and CDR2 SNEGSKA (reference sequence). The CDR3 loop spans 12 amino acids. This CDR3 reads CSALRRSDTQYF. CDR3 DNA: TGCAGTGCTCTCCGGAGGTCAGATACGCAGTATTTT.

This clonotype appeared a few times. The rearrangement joins TRBV7-2 to TRBJ1-6; 8 bases fit TRBD1. The CDR3 totals 15 residues. The germline gives CDR1 SGHTA, CDR2 FQGNSA. After removal of 7 bases from V and 5 bases from J, the junction contained 7 bases not matched to a gene. The CDR3 DNA sequence: TGTGCCAGCACCCTGGGACAGGCGAATAATTCACCCCTCCACTTT. Residues: CASTLGQANNSPLHF.

This clonotype turned up a few times. V is TRBV6-1 and J is TRBJ2-2; 7 nucleotides line up with TRBD1. This CDR3 has 17 residues. Germline V gives CDR1 MNHNS, CDR2 SASEGT. Trimming removed 5 bases from V and 3 bases from J; junction bases left unmatched: 12. The CDR3 DNA reads TGTGCCAGCAGTAGTGGCCCTCCGGGACAGCACACCGGGGAGCTGTTTTTT. This encodes CASSSGPPGQHTGELFF.

This clonotype occurred a few times. This chain's CDR3 is CSVDWTKYNEQFF. CDR3 coding DNA: TGCAGCGTTGACTGGACGAAATACAATGAGCAGTTCTTC. This rearrangement joins TRBV29-1 to TRBJ2-1; D remains unclear. Germline-derived CDR1 and CDR2 are SQVTM and ANQGSEA. This CDR3 comprises 13 residues. The V end was cut by 3 bases, the J end by 4 bases, with 10 bases between.

This chain links TRBV4-2 with TRBJ2-5, with D possibly being TRBD2 (6 bases). V was trimmed by 1 base and J by 5 bases, leaving 8 bases between them. Germline lookup yields CDR1 LGHNA and CDR2 YNFKEQ. The CDR3 covers 13 residues. CDR3 bases: TGTGCCAGCAGCCAAGGCGGGGATGAGACCCAGTACTTC. Encoded protein: CASSQGGDETQYF.

This clonotype has only a few counts. The chain links TRBV4-3 to TRBJ1-1, with D tentatively TRBD1 (6 bases). The CDR3 length is 13 residues. CDR1 and CDR2 (germline): LGHNA, YSLEER. The V end lost 4 bases, the J end lost 4 bases, and 10 bases lay between the germline ends. Written as DNA, the CDR3 is TGCGCCAGCAGCCGGGGGCGCGGCACTGAAGCTTTCTTT. This encodes CASSRGRGTEAFF.

This clonotype was seen ten or more times. The chain employs TRBV4-2 and TRBJ2-7, with TRBD2 identical over 12 bases. With 0 bases clipped from V and 4 bases from J, the junction kept 10 bases outside the gene matches. The germline gives CDR1 LGHNA, CDR2 YNFKEQ. The CDR3 has 18 residues. The CDR3 reads CASSQELSLAGGEYEQYF. The CDR3, as DNA: TGTGCCAGCAGCCAAGAATTGTCACTAGCGGGGGGAGAATACGAGCAGTACTTC.

This rearrangement joins TRBV7-3 to TRBJ2-1; the D is unclear. The CDR3 has 16 residues. CDR1 is SGHTA, CDR2 FQGTGA, per germline. V shed 5 bases and J shed 0 bases, with 14 bases lying between them. CDR3 amino acids: CASSQTGGPSYNEQFF. The CDR3, as DNA: TGTGCCAGCAGCCAAACTGGCGGCCCCTCCTACAATGAGCAGTTCTTC.

This clonotype showed up just a few times. The chain carries TRBV18 and TRBJ2-7; D may be TRBD2 (6 bases). V was shortened by 6 bases and J by 3 bases, with 21 bases between the two germline ends. In germline, CDR1 is KGHSH, CDR2 LQKENI. The CDR3 is 16 amino acids. The CDR3 nucleotides read TGTGCCAGCTCCCTCCAAGGCGGGGCACACCACTACGAGCAGTACTTC. Its translation: CASSLQGGAHHYEQYF.

This clonotype turned up a few times. The chain couples TRBV28 to TRBJ1-3; tentative D call: TRBD1 (6 bases). Germline V gives CDR1 MDHEN, CDR2 SYDVKM. Trimming removed 6 bases from V and 0 bases from J, with 12 bases in between. This CDR3 has 15 amino acids. DNA of the CDR3: TGTGCCAGCAGCCTGACAGGCACCTCTGGAAACACCATATATTTT. This translates into CASSLTGTSGNTIYF.

The rearrangement links TRBV5-1 to TRBJ2-5; 13 bases match TRBD2. Trimming at V came to 6 bases and at J to 4 bases, leaving 3 bases not matched to a gene. Germline assignment: CDR1 SGHRS and CDR2 YFSETQ. CDR3 length equals 14 residues. The CDR3: CASTLAGGPETQYF. CDR3 in DNA: TGCGCCAGCACACTAGCGGGAGGGCCAGAGACCCAGTACTTC.

This clonotype came up many times. V is TRBV5-1 and J is TRBJ1-5; TRBD1 matches at 9 bases. CDR3 length: 15 residues. V dropped 2 bases and J dropped 4; count of bases not matched to a gene: 4. The germline CDR1 and CDR2 sequences are SGHRS and YFSETQ. CDR3 in amino acids: CASSLSGQGNQPQHF. Written as DNA, the CDR3 is TGCGCCAGCAGCTTATCGGGACAGGGAAATCAGCCCCAGCATTTT. Full variable domain (remainder filled in from reference TRBV5-1 and TRBJ1-5): KAGVTQTPRYLIKTRGQQVTLSCSPISGHRSVSWYQQTPGQGLQFLFEYFSETQRNKGNFPGRFSGRQFSNSRSEMNVSTLELGDSALYLCASSLSGQGNQPQHFGDGTRLSIL.

This clonotype was found many times. This chain links TRBV20-1 with TRBJ2-2; TRBD2 aligns across 7 bases. The V segment lost 4 bases and the J segment 6 bases; nucleotides outside the gene matches: 8. CDR3 length: 14 amino acids. Germline V gene lookup returns CDR1 DFQATT and CDR2 SNEGSKA (reference sequence). Here the CDR3 reads CSAMAGASPGELFF. CDR3 bases: TGCAGTGCTATGGCGGGAGCGAGCCCCGGGGAGCTGTTTTTT.

The chain joins TRBV27 to TRBJ2-5, with 10 bases identical to TRBD2. Germline CDR1 is MNHEY and CDR2 is SMNVEV (reference sequence). V was pared by 5 bases and J by 1 base, with 7 bases of the junction left unmatched. CDR3 length equals 16 residues. CDR3: CASSHLLAGAQETQYF. CDR3 in DNA: TGTGCCAGCAGTCACCTCCTAGCGGGGGCCCAAGAGACCCAGTACTTC.

The sample holds many counts of this clonotype. The CDR3 loop is CASSQGTATEAFF. The CDR3 nucleotides read TGCGCCAGCAGTCAGGGGACTGCGACTGAAGCTTTCTTT. The rearrangement uses TRBV5-1 and TRBJ1-1; a possible D gene is TRBD1 (6 bases). Trimming took off 5 bases at V and 5 bases at J, with 13 bases between the two ends. The CDR3 spans 13 residues. CDR1 is SGHRS and CDR2 is YFSETQ in the germline V gene.

This clonotype was seen only a few times. V gene TRBV4-3 combines with J gene TRBJ2-7; D perhaps matches TRBD1 (5 bases). CDR3 length: 13 amino acids. Trimming stripped 3 bases from V and 7 bases from J, with 13 bases between. Germline V gives CDR1 LGHNA, CDR2 YSLEER. CDR3 in DNA: TGCGCCAGCAGCCACGTAGGGGCGAAGGAGCAGTACTTC. Residues: CASSHVGAKEQYF.

This clonotype was recorded at least ten times. The rearrangement joins TRBV15 to TRBJ2-3; 8 bases match TRBD1. The CDR3 consists of 19 residues. Germline V gene sequence: CDR1 LNHNV, CDR2 YYDKDF (reference sequence). V lost 0 bases and J lost 3; bases outside the gene matches: 14. The CDR3 loop reads CATSRDWGLQGAGTDTQYF. DNA for the CDR3: TGTGCCACCAGCAGAGATTGGGGGTTGCAGGGGGCGGGTACAGATACGCAGTATTTT.

This clonotype came up many times. V is TRBV5-1 and J is TRBJ2-3, with TRBD1 matching over 11 bases. V gave up 4 bases and J gave up 2 bases; unmatched junction bases: 3. CDR1 is SGHRS, CDR2 YFSETQ, per germline. This CDR3 is built from 15 residues. The DNA for the CDR3 is TGCGCCAGCAGCCGGACAGGGGGCTCCACAGATACGCAGTATTTT. Its protein is CASSRTGGSTDTQYF.

The rearrangement uses TRBV6-1 and TRBJ2-5; D gene unclear. CDR3 length equals 14 residues. Germline V CDR1 and CDR2: MNHNS, SASEGT. V lost 3 bases to trimming and J lost 2 bases, with 10 bases between them. The CDR3 DNA reads TGTGCCAGCAGTGATATGGGCAGACAAGAGACCCAGTACTTC. Its protein product is CASSDMGRQETQYF.

The V and J genes are TRBV11-2 and TRBJ2-2; D remains unclear. V lost 8 bases and J 4 bases, leaving 17 bases between the germline ends. Germline loops: CDR1 SGHAT, CDR2 FQNNGV. The CDR3 is 15 residues long. CDR3 nucleotide sequence: TGTGCCAGCGATGTGAGGCCTAGTATCACCGGGGAGCTGTTTTTT. It codes for CASDVRPSITGELFF.

This clonotype has more than one count but fewer than ten. The V and J genes are TRBV9 and TRBJ2-3; D could derive from TRBD1 or TRBD2 (5 bases each). The CDR3 loop spans 15 amino acids. V was shortened by 0 bases and J by 1 base, with 9 bases between the two germline ends. Germline assignment: CDR1 SGDLS and CDR2 YYNGEE. The CDR3 DNA reads TGTGCCAGCAGCGTAGTCGGGGCGGGCACAGATACGCAGTATTTT. This codes for CASSVVGAGTDTQYF.